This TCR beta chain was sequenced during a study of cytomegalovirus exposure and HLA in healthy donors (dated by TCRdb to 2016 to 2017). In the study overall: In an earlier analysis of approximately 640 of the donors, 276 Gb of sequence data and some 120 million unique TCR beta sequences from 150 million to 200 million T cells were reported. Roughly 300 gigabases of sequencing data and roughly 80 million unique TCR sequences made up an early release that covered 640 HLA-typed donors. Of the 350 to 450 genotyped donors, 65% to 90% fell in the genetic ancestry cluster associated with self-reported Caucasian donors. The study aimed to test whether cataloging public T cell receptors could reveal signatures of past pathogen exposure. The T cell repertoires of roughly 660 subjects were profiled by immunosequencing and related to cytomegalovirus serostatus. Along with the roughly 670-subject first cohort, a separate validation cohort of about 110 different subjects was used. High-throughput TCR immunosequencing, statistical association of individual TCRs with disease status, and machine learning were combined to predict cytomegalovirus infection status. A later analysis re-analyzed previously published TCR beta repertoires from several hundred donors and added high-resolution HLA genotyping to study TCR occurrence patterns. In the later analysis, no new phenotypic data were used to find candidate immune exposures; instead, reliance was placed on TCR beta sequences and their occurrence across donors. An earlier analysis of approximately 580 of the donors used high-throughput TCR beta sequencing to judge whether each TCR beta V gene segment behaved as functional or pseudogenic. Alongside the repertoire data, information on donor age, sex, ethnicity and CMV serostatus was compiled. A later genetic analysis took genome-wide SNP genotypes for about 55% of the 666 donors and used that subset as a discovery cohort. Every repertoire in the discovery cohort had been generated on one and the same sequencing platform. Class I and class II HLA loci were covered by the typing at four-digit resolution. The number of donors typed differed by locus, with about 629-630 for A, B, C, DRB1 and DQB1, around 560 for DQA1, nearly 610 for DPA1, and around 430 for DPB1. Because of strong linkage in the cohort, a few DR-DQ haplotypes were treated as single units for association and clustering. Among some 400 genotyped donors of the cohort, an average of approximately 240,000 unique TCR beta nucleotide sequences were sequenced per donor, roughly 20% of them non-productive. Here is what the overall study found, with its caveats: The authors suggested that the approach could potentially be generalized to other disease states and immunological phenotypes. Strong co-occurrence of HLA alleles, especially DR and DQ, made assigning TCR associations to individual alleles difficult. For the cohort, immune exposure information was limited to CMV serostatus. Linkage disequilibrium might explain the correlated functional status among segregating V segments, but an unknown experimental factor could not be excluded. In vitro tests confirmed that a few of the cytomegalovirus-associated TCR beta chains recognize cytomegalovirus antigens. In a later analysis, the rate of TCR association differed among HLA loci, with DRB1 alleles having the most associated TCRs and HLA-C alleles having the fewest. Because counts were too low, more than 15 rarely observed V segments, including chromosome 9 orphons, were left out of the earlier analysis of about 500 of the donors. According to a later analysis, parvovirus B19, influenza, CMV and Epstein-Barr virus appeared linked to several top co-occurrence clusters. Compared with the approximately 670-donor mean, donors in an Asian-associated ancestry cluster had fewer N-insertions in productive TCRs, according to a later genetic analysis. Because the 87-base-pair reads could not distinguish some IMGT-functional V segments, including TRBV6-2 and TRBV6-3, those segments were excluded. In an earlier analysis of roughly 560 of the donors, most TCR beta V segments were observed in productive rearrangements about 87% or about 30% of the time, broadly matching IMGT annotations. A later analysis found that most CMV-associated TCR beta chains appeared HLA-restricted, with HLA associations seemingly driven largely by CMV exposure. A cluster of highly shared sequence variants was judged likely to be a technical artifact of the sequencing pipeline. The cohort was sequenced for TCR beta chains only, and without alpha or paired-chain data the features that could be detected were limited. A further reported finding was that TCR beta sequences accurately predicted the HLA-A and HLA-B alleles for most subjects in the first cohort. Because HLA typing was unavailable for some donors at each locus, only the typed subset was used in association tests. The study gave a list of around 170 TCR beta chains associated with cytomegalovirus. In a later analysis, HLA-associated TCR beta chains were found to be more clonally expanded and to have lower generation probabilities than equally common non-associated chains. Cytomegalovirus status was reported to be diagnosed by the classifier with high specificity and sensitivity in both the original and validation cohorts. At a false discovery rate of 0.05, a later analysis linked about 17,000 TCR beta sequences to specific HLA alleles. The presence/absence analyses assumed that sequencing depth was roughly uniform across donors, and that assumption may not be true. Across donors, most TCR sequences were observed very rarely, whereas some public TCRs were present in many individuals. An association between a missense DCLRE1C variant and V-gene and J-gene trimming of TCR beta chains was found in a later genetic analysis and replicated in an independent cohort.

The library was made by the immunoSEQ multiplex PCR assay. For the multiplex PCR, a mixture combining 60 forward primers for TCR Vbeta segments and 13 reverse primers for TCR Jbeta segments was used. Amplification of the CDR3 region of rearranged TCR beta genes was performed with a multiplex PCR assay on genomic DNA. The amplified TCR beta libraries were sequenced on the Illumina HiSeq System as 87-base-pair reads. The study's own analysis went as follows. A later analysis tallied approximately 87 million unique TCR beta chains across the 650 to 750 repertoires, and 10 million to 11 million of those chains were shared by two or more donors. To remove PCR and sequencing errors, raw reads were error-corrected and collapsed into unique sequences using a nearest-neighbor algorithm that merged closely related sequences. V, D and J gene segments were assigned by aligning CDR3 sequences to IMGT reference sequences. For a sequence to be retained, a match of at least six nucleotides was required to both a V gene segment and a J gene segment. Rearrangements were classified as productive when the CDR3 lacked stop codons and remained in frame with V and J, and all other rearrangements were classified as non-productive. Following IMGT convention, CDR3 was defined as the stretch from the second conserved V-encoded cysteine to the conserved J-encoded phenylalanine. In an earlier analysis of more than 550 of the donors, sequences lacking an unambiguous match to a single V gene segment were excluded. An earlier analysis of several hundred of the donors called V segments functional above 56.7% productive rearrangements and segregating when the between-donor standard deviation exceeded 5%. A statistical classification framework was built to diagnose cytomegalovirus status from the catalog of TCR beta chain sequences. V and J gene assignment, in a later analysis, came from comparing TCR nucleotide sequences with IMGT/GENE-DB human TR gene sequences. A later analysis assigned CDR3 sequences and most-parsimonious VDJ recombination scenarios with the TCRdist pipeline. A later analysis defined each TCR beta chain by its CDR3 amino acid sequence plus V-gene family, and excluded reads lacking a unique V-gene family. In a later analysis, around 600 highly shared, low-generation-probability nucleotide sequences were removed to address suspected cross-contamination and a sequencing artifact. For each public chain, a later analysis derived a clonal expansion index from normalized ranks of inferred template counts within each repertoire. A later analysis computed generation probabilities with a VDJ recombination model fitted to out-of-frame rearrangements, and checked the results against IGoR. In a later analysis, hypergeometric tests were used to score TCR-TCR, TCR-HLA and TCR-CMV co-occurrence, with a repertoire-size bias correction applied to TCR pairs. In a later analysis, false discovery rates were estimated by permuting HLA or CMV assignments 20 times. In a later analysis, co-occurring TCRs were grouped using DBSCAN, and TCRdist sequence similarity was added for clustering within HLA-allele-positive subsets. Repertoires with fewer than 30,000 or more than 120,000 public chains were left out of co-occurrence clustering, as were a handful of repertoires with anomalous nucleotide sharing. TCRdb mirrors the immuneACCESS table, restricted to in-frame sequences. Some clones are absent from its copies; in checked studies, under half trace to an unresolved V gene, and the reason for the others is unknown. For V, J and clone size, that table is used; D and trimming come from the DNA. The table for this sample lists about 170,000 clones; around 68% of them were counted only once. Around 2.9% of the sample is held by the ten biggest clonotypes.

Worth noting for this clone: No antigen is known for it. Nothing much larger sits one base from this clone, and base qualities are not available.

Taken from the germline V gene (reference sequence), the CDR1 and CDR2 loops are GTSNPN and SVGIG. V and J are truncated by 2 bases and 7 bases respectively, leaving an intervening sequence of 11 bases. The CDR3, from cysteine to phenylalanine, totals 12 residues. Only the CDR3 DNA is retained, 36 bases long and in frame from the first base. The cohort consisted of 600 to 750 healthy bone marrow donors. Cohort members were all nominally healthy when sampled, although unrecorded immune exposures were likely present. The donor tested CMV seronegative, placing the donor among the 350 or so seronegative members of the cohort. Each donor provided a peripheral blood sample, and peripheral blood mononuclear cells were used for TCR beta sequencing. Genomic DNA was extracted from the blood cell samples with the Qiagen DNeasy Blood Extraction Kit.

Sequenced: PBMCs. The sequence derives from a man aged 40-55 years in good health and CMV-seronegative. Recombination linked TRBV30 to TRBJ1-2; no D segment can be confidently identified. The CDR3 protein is CAWSHRIGGYTF. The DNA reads TGTGCCTGGAGTCACAGAATCGGTGGCTACACCTTC.